This TCR beta chain originates from a study of T cell responses to AZD1222 COVID-19 vaccine. Study observations and caveats: Reports say nearly half of spike-specific TCRs go after unmutated variant regions.

Only in-frame clones appear in the TCRdb table, and some are missing; sequencing was by immunoSEQ multiplex PCR. The sample lists around 61,000 clones, approximately 85% occurring once. Concerning this clone itself: Its antigen is unidentified.

Unmatched junction bases numbered 8, after V lost 3 bases and J lost 6 bases. CDR3 length equals 14 residues. Per germline, CDR1 SGHTA and CDR2 FQGNSA. The chain combines TRBV7-2 with TRBJ2-7; 7 nucleotides align to TRBD1. Sample: peripheral blood, taken on day 0 of AZD1222 vaccination. The receptor comes from an adult in good health. CDR3 coding DNA: TGTGCCAGCAGCTTTGGGCAGGGGGTTTTCGAGCAGTACTTC. It is translated as CASSFGQGVFEQYF.